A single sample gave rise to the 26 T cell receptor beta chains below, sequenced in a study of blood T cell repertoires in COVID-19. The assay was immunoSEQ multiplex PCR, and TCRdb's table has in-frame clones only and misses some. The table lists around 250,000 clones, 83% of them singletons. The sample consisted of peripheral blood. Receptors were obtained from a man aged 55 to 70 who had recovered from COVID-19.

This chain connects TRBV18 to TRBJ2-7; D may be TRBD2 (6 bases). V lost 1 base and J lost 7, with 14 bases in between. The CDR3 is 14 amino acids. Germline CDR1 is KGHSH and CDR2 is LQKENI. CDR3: CASSPQLAEGEQYF. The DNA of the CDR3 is TGTGCCAGCTCACCACAACTAGCCGAAGGGGAGCAGTACTTC.

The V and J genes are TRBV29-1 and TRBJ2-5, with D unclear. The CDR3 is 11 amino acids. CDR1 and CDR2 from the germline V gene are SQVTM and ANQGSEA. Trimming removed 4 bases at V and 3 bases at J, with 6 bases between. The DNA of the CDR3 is TGCAGCGTTGTTCCAGAAGAGACCCAGTACTTC. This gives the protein CSVVPEETQYF.

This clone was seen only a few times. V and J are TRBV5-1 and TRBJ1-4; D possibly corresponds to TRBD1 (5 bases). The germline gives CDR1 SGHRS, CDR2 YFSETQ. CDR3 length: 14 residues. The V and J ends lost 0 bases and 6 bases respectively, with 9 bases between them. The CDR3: CASSLGDRHEKLFF. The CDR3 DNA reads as TGCGCCAGCAGCTTGGGAGACAGACATGAAAAACTGTTTTTT.

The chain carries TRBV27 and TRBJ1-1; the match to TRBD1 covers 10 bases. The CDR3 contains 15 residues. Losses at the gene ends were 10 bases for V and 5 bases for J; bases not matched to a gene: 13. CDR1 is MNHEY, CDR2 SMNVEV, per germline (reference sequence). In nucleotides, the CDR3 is TGTGCCACAGCATTATCAGGGACAGGGGTGACTGAAGCTTTCTTT. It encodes CATALSGTGVTEAFF.

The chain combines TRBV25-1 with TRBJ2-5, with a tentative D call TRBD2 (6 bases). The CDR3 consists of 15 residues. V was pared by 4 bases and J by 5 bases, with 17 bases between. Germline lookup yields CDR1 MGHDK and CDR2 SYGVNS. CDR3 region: CASSAKEGLHETQYF. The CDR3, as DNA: TGTGCCAGCAGTGCGAAGGAGGGCCTTCACGAGACCCAGTACTTC.

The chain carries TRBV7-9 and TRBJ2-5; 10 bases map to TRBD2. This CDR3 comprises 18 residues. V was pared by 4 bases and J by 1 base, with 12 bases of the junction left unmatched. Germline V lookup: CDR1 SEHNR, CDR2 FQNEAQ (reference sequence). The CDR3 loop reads CASSSPPQLAGFQETQYF. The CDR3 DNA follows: TGTGCCAGCAGCTCCCCACCTCAACTAGCGGGGTTCCAAGAGACCCAGTACTTC. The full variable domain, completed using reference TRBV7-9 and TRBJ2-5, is DTGVSQNPRHKITKRGQNVTFRCDPISEHNRLYWYRQTLGQGPEFLTYFQNEAQLEKSRLLSDRFSAERPKGSFSTLEIQRTEQGDSAMYLCASSSPPQLAGFQETQYFGPGTRLLVL.

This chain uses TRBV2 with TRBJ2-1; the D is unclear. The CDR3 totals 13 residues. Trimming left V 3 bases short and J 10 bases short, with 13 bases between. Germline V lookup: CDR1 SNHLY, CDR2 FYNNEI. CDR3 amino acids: CASSEIPGSEQFF. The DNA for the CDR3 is TGTGCCAGCAGTGAGATCCCGGGTTCCGAGCAGTTCTTC.

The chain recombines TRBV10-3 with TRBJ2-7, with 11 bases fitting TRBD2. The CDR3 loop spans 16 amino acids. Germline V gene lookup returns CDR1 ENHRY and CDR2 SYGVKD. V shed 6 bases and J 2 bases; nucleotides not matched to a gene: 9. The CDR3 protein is CAISTPLAGGTYEQYF. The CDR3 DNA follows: TGTGCCATCAGCACGCCCCTAGCGGGGGGAACCTACGAGCAGTACTTC.

The chain's CDR3 is CASSQTTGLSNYGYTF. Here the CDR3 DNA reads TGTGCCAGCAGCCAAACGACAGGATTGTCTAACTATGGCTACACCTTC. This chain joins TRBV5-4 and TRBJ1-2; D perhaps matches TRBD1 (6 bases). CDR1 and CDR2 from the germline V gene are SGHNT and YYREEE (reference sequence). This CDR3 has 16 amino acids. The germline V and J ends were trimmed by 4 bases and 0 bases, with 16 bases remaining between them.

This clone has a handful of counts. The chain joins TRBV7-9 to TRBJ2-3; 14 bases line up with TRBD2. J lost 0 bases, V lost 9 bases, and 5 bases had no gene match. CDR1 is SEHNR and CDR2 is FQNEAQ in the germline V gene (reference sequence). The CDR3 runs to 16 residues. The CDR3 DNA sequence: TGTGCCAGTGGGACTAGCGGGGGCCCTAGCACAGATACGCAGTATTTT. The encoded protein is CASGTSGGPSTDTQYF.

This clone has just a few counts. In nucleotides, the CDR3 is TGTGCCAGCAGCCGGGACAGGGGAGAGGAGGAGCAGTACTTC. This sequence encodes CASSRDRGEEEQYF. The chain carries TRBV9 and TRBJ2-7, with 10 bases fitting TRBD1. The V and J ends lost 4 bases and 7 bases, in that order; junction bases with no gene match: 8. The CDR3 contains 14 residues. In germline, CDR1 is SGDLS, CDR2 YYNGEE.

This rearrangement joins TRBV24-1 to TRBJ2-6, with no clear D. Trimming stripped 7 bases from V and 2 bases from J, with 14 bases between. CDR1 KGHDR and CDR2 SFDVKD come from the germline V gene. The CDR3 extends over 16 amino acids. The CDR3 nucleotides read TGTGCCACCAGCCCCTCAACTGAGCCTGGGGCCAACGTCCTGACTTTC. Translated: CATSPSTEPGANVLTF.

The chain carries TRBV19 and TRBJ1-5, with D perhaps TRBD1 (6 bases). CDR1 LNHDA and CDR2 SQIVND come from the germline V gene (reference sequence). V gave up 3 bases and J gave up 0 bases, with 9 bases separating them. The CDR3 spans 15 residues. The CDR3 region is CASSIGQISNQPQHF. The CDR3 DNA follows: TGTGCCAGTAGTATCGGACAGATTAGCAATCAGCCCCAGCATTTT.

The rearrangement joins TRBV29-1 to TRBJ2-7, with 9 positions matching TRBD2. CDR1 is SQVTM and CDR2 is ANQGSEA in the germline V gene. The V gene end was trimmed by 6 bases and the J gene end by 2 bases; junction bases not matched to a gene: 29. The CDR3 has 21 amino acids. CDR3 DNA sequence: TGCAGCGTCAAAGCTGGGGGTCTAGTCGGCGGGAGGGCCTCAATACCCTACGAGCAGTACTTC. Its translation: CSVKAGGLVGGRASIPYEQYF.

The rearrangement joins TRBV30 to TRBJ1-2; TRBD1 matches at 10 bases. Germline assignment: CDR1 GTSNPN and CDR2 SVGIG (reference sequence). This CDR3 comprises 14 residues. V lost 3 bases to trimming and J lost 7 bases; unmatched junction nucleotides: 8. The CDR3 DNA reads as TGTGCCTGGAGGGATAGACAGGGGGCCCGTGGCTACACCTTC. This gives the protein CAWRDRQGARGYTF.

The CDR3 DNA reads TGTGCCAGCATGGCAATCAACAGGGCCAGGGACGAGCAGTACTTC. This codes for CASMAINRARDEQYF. The J gene is TRBJ2-7, the V gene TRBV27; D perhaps matches TRBD1 (6 bases). V lost 7 bases and J 5 bases, leaving 21 bases between the germline ends. The V gene's germline CDR1 is MNHEY and CDR2 SMNVEV (reference sequence). CDR3 length equals 15 residues.

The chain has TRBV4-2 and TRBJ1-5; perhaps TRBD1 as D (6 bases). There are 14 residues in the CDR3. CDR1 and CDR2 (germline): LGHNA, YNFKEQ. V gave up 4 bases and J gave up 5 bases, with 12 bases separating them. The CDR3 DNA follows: TGTGCCAGCAGCCCGGAACAGGGCGATCAGCCCCAGCATTTT. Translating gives CASSPEQGDQPQHF.

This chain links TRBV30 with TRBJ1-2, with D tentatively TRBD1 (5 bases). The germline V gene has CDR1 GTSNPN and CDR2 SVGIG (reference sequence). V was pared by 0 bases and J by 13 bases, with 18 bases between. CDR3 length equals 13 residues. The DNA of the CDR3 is TGTGCCTGGAGTGTAGCCCTGGGGGGGTATAGCACCTTC. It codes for CAWSVALGGYSTF.

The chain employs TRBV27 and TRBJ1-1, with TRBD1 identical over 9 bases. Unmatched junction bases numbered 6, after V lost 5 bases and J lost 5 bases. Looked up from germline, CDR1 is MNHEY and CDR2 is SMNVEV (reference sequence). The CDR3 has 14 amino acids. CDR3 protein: CASSQLTGGTEAFF. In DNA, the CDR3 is TGTGCCAGCAGTCAACTGACAGGGGGTACTGAAGCTTTCTTT.

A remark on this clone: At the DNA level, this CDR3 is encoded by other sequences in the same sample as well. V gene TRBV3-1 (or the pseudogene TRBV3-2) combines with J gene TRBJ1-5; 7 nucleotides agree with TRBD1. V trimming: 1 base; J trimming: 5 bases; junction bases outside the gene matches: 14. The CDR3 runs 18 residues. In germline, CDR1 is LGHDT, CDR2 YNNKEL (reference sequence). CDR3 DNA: TGTGCCAGCAGCCAAGGGAGGGGGCGTCGAGGTATCGATCAGCCCCAGCATTTT. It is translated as CASSQGRGRRGIDQPQHF.

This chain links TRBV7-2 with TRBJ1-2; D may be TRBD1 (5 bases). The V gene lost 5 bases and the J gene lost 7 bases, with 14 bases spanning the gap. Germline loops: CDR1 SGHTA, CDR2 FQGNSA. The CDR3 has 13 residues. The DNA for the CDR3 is TGTGCCAGCAGCCGACTTAAGGGGTCTGGCTACACCTTC. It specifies CASSRLKGSGYTF.

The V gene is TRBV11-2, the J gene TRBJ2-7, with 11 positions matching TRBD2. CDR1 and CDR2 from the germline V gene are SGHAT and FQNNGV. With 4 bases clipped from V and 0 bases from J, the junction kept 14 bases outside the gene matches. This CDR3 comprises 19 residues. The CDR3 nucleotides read TGTGCCAGCAGCTCTCCCGAGCGACTAGCGGGGTACCACTCCTACGAGCAGTACTTC. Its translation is CASSSPERLAGYHSYEQYF.

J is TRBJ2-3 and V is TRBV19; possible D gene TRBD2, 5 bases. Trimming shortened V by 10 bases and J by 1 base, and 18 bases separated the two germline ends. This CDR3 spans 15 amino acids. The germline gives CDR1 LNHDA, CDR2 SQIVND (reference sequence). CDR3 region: CATHSSGGGTDTQYF. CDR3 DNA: TGTGCCACCCACAGTAGTGGAGGAGGCACAGATACGCAGTATTTT. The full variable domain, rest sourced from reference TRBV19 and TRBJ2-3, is DGGITQSPKYLFRKEGQNVTLSCEQNLNHDAMYWYRQDPGQGLRLIYYSQIVNDFQKGDIAEGYSVSREKKESFPLTVTSAQKNPTAFYLCATHSSGGGTDTQYFGPGTRLTVL.

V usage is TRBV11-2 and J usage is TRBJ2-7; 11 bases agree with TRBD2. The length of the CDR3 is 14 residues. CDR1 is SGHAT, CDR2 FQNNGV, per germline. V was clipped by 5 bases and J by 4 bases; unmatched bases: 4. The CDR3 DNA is TGTGCCAGCAGCGTCACTAGCGGGAGTTACGAGCAGTACTTC. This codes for CASSVTSGSYEQYF.

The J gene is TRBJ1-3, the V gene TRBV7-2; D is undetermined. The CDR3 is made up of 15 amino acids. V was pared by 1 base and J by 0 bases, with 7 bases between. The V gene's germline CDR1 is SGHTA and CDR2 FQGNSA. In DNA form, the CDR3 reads TGTGCCAGCAGCTTAGGGCCCGTCTCTGGAAACACCATATATTTT. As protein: CASSLGPVSGNTIYF.

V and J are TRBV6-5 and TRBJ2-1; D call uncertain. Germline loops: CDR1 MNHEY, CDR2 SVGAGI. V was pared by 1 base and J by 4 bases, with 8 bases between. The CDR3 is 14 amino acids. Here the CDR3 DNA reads TGTGCCAGCAGTTACTTTGGGCAGTACAATGAGCAGTTCTTC. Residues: CASSYFGQYNEQFF.